Listed here are 6 T cell receptor beta chains from one sample, sequenced in a study of cytomegalovirus exposure and HLA in healthy donors. Sequencing used immunoSEQ multiplex PCR; TCRdb keeps in-frame clones, though not all of them. The sample consists of 200,000 or so clones, approximately 87% of them appearing once. Sequencing used PBMCs. The receptors derive from a woman aged 18-35 years in good health and CMV-seronegative.

The chain couples TRBV15 to TRBJ1-5; 7 bases fit TRBD1. Germline trimming cut 2 bases from V and 7 bases from J; bases unmatched to any gene: 5. Germline V gives CDR1 LNHNV, CDR2 YYDKDF (reference sequence). CDR3 length: 14 residues. CDR3 nucleotide sequence: TGTGCCACCAGCAGATCGACAGGGCCCCAGCCCCAGCATTTT. It codes for CATSRSTGPQPQHF.

The chain employs TRBV6-4 and TRBJ2-1, with D perhaps TRBD1 (5 bases). Looked up from germline, CDR1 is MRHNA and CDR2 is SNTAGT. V gave up 5 bases and J gave up 6 bases, with 14 bases separating them. This CDR3 has 14 amino acids. CDR3 sequence (DNA): TGTGCCAGCAGTCCCGGGCCCCAGGGCAATGAGCAGTTCTTC. Its protein is CASSPGPQGNEQFF.

The chain combines TRBV6-1 with TRBJ1-3; D call uncertain. The V gene's germline CDR1 is MNHNS and CDR2 SASEGT. The ends were cut back, 2 bases at V and 0 bases at J, with 8 bases in the middle. The CDR3 has 15 amino acids. The CDR3 DNA follows: TGTGCCAGCAGTGAAATGGGAAGCTCTGGAAACACCATATATTTT. This translates into CASSEMGSSGNTIYF.

The chain employs TRBV15 and TRBJ1-5, with 9 positions matching TRBD1. There are 18 residues in the CDR3. J lost 0 bases, V lost 5 bases, and 11 bases had no gene match. Per the germline V gene, CDR1 is LNHNV and CDR2 is YYDKDF (reference sequence). The CDR3 region has the DNA TGTGCCACCAGCCCCCTGGCCGGGACAGGGAATAGCAATCAGCCCCAGCATTTT. This encodes CATSPLAGTGNSNQPQHF.

The chain couples TRBV10-1 to TRBJ2-3; the D gene is possibly TRBD2 (5 bases). CDR1 is WNHNN and CDR2 is SYGVQD in the germline V gene (reference sequence). Trimming took 3 bases from V and 1 from J, leaving 11 bases between them. The CDR3 is made up of 15 amino acids. The DNA for the CDR3 is TGCGCCAGCAGTGACCGGACTCCCGGCACAGATACGCAGTATTTT. Protein: CASSDRTPGTDTQYF.

The genes are TRBV28 and TRBJ2-7; 14 bases are a match to TRBD2. The ends lost 6 bases at V and 7 bases at J; junction bases unmatched: 8. CDR3 size: 15 residues. Germline V gives CDR1 MDHEN, CDR2 SYDVKM. This CDR3 is CASRETSGGAWEQYF. Written as DNA, the CDR3 is TGTGCCAGCAGGGAGACTAGCGGGGGGGCTTGGGAGCAGTACTTC.